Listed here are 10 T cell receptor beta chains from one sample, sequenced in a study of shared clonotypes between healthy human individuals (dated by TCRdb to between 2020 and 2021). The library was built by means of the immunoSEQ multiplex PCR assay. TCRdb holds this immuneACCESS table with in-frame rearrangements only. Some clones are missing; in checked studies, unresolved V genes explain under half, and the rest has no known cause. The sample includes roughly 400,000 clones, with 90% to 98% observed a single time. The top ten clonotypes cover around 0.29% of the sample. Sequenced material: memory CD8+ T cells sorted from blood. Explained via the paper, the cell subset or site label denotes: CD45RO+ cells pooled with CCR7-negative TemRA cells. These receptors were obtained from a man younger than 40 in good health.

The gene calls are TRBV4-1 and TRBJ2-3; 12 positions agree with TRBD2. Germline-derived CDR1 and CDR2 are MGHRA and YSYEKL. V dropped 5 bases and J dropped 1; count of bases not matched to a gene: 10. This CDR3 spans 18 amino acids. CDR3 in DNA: TGCGCCAGCAGCGAACTAGCGGGAGGTCCCCGACGCACAGATACGCAGTATTTT. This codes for CASSELAGGPRRTDTQYF.

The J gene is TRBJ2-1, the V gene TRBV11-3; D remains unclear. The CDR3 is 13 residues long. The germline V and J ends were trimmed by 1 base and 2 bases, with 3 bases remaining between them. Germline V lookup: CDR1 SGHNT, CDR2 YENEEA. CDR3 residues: CASSLAPYNEQFF. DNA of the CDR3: TGTGCCAGCAGCTTAGCGCCCTACAATGAGCAGTTCTTC.

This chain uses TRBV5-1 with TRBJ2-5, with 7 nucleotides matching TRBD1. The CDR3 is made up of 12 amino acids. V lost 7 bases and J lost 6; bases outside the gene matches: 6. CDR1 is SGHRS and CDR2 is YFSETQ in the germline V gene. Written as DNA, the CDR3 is TGCGCCAGCCGATTACAGGGGCAGACCCAGTACTTC. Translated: CASRLQGQTQYF.

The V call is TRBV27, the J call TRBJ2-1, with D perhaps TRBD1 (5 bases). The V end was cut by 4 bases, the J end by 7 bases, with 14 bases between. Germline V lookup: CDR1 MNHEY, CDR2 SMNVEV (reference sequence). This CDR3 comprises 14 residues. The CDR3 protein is CASSSLRTRNEQFF. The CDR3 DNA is TGTGCCAGCAGTTCTCTCCGGACACGAAATGAGCAGTTCTTC.

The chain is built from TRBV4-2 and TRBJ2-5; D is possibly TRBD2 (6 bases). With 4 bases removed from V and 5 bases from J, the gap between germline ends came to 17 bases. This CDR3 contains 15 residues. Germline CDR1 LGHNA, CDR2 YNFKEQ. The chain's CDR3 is CASSPHMGGRETQYF. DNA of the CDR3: TGTGCCAGCAGCCCCCATATGGGGGGACGGGAGACCCAGTACTTC.

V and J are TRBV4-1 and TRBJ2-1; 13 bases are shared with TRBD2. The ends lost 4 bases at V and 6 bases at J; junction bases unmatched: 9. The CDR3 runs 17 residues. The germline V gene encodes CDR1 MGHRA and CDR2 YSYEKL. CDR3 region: CASSPKLLAGGLNEQFF. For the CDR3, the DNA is TGCGCCAGCAGCCCAAAGCTACTAGCGGGAGGGCTCAATGAGCAGTTCTTC.

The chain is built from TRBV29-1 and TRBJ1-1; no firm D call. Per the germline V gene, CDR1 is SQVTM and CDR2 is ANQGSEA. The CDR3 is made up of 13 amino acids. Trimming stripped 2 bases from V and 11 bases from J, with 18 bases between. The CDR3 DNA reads TGCAGCGTTGAACCCCGGCTATCAAGGGATGCTTTCTTT. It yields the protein CSVEPRLSRDAFF. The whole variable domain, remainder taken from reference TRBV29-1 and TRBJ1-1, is SAVISQKPSRDICQRGTSLTIQCQVDSQVTMMFWYRQQPGQSLTLIATANQGSEATYESGFVIDKFPISRPNLTFSTLTVSNMSPEDSSIYLCSVEPRLSRDAFFGQGTRLTVV.

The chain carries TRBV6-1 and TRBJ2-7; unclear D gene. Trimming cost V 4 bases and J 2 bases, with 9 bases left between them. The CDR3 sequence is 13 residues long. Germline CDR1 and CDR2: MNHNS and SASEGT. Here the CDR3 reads CASSGWLAYEQYF. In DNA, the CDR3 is TGTGCCAGCAGTGGGTGGTTAGCCTACGAGCAGTACTTC.

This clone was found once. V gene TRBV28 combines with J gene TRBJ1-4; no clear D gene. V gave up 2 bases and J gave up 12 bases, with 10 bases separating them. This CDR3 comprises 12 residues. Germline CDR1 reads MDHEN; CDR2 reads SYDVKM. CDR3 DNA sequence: TGTGCCAGCAGTTTAAATGTTGGGGAACTGTTTTTT. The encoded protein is CASSLNVGELFF.

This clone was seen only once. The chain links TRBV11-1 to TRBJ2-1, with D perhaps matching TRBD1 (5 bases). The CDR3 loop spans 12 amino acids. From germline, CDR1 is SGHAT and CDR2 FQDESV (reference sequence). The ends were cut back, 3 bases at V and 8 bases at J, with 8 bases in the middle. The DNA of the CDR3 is TGTGCCAGCAGCTTTGTAGGGGATGAGCAGTTCTTC. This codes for CASSFVGDEQFF.